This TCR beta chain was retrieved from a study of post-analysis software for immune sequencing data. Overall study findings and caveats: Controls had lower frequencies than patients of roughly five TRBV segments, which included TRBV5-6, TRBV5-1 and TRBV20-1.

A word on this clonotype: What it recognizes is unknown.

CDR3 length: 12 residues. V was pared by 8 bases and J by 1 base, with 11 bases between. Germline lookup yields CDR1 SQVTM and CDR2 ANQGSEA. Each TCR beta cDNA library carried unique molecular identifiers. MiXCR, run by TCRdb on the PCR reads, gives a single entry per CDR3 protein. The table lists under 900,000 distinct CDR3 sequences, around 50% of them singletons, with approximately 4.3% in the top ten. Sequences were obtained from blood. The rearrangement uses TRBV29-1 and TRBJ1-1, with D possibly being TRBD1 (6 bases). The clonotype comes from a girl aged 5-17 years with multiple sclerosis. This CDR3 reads CSSTGQNTEAFF. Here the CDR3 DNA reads TGCAGCTCAACGGGACAGAACACTGAAGCTTTCTTT.